This note documents a single T cell receptor (beta chain) sequence. Its cognate antigen is unknown. Because the CDR3 is missing its conserved closing phenylalanine or tryptophan, this is likely a read error. The DNA is omitted, as the CDR3 cannot be located on it reliably, and the CDR3 follows TCRdb's listing. The record originates from a study of shared clonotypes between healthy human individuals. The CDR3 is 8 amino acids long, termini counted. Germline V CDR1 and CDR2: PRHDT, FYEKMQ (reference sequence). The data were produced by immunoSEQ multiplex PCR, yet TCRdb's version contains in-frame clones alone and is incomplete. Of 950,000 to 1,100,000 clones listed, approximately 68% are singletons. The study, taken as a whole, reports: Clonotypes which were not shared had lower generation probabilities than clonotypes that all four donors shared.

The TCR was taken from a man aged 18 to 30 in good health. The sequenced material came from memory CD4+ T cells sorted from blood. Stated subset: CD45RA-negative fraction. The rearrangement joins TRBV13 to TRBJ2-7. This CDR3 reads CASSSLPR.